This T cell receptor (beta chain) was sequenced in a study of T cells in Graves' hyperthyroidism and ophthalmopathy. CDR1 and CDR2 (germline): KGHDR, SFDVKD. V dropped 5 bases and J dropped 5; count of bases not matched to a gene: 10. The CDR3 has 16 residues. The source material, RNA transcripts, was used to amplify TCR beta CDR3 regions. The HTBI set primed first-round TCR CDR3 RT-PCR. TCRdb itself ran the multiplex PCR reads through MiXCR, one entry per CDR3 protein. The table has approximately 360,000 distinct CDR3 sequences, 15% to 18% seen once. Exclusion of a patient resulted from uncontrolled infection, other autoimmune disease, pregnancy or lactation. Diagnoses were established using clinical symptoms, serum thyroxine and TRAb, thyroid ultrasound and orbital computed tomography. Source material for PBMCs was less than 12 ml fresh peripheral blood. The table lists this clonotype with many counts.

The sequenced sample was blood. The receptor's source is a woman aged 18-35 years with Graves' hyperthyroidism that later progressed to Graves' ophthalmopathy. The chain couples TRBV24-1 to TRBJ2-2; 7 bases line up with TRBD1. The CDR3 here is CATSGQGRRLTGELFF. CDR3 in DNA: TGTGCCACCAGTGGACAGGGCCGTCGGTTAACCGGGGAGCTGTTTTTT.